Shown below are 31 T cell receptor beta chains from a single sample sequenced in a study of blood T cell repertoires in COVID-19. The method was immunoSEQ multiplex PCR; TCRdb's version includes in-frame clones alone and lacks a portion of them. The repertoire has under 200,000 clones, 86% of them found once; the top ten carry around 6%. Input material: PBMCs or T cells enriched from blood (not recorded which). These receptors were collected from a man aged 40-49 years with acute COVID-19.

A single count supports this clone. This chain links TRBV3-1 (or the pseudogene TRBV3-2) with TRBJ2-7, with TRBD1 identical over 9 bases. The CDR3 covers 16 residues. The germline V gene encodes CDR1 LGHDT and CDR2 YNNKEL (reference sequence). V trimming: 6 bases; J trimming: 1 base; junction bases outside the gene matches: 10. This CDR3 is CASRPIGQGPSYEQYF. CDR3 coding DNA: TGTGCCAGCAGACCCATCGGACAGGGGCCTTCCTACGAGCAGTACTTC.

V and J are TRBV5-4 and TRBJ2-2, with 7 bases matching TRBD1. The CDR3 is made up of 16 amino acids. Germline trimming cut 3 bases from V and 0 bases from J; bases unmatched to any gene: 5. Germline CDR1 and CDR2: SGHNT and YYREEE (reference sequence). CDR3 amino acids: CASSWIGTANTGELFF. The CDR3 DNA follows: TGTGCCAGCAGCTGGATTGGGACAGCGAACACCGGGGAGCTGTTTTTT.

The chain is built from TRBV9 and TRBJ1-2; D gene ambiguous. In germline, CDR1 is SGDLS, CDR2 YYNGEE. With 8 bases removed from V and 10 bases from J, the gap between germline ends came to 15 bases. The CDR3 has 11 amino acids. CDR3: CASRQDQDYTF. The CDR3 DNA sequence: TGTGCCAGTCGTCAGGATCAGGACTACACCTTC.

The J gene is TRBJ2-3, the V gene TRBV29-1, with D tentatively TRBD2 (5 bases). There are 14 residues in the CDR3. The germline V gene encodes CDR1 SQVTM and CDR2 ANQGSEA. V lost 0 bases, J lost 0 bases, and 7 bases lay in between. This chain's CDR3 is CSVEDRTSTDTQYF. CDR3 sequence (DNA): TGCAGCGTTGAAGACAGGACTAGCACAGATACGCAGTATTTT.

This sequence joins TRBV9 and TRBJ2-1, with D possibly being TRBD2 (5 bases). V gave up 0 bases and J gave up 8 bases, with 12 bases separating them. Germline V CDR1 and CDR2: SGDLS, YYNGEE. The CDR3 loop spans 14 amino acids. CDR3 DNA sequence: TGTGCCAGCAGCGTAGAGCCGGGGTCCGATGAGCAGTTCTTC. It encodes CASSVEPGSDEQFF.

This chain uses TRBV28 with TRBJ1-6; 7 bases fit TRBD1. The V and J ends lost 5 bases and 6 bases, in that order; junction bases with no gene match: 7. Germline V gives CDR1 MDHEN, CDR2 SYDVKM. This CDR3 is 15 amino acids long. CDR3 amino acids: CASSTLDRINSPLHF. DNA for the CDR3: TGTGCCAGCAGTACTTTGGACAGGATTAATTCACCCCTCCACTTT.

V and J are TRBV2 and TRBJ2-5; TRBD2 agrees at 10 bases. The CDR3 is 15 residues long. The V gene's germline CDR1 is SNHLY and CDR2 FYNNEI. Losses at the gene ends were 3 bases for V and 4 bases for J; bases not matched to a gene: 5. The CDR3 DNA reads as TGTGCCAGCAGTGACGGGCTAGCGGGAGCAGAGACCCAGTACTTC. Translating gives CASSDGLAGAETQYF.

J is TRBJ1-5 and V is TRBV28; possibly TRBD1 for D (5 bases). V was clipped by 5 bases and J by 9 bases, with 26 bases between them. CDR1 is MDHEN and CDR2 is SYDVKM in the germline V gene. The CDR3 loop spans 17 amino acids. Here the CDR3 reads CASSLLRDSQRSSPQHF. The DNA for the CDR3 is TGTGCCAGCAGTCTCCTCCGGGACTCACAAAGGTCTTCGCCCCAGCATTTT.

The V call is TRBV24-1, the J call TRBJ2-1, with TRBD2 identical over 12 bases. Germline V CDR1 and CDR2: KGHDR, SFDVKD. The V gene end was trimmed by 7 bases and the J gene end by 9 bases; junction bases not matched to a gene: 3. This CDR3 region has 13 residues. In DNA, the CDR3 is TGTGCCACCAGGACTAGCGGGAGAAGTGAGCAGTTCTTC. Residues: CATRTSGRSEQFF.

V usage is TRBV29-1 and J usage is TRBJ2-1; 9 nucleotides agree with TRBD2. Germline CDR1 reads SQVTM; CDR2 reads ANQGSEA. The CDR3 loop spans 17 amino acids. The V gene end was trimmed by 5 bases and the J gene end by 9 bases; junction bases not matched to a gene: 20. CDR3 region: CSVHQGTGGLARFEQFF. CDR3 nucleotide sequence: TGCAGCGTTCACCAAGGGACGGGGGGACTAGCCAGATTTGAGCAGTTCTTC.

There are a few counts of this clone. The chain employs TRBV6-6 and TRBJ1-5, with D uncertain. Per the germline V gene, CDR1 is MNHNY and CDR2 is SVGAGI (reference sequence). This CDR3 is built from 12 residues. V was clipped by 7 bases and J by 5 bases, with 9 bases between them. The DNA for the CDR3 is TGTGCCAGCACCCACTCCGATCAGCCCCAGCATTTT. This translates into CASTHSDQPQHF.

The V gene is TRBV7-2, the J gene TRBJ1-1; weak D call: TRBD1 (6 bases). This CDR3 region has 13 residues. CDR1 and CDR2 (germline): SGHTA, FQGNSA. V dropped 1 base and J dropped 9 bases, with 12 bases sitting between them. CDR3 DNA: TGTGCCAGCAGCTTAGGCCAGGGGCCTCAAGCTTTCTTT. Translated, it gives CASSLGQGPQAFF.

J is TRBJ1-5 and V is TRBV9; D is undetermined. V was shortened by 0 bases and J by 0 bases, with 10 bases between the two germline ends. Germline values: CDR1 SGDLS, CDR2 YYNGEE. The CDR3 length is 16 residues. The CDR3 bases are TGTGCCAGCAGCGTAGAGGCGGAGTATAGCAATCAGCCCCAGCATTTT. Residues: CASSVEAEYSNQPQHF.

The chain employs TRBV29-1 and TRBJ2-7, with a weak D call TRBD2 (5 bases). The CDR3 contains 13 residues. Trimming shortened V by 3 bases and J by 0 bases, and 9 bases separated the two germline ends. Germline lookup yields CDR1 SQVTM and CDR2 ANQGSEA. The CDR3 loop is CSVDGVGSYEQYF. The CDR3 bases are TGCAGCGTTGACGGGGTGGGCTCCTACGAGCAGTACTTC.

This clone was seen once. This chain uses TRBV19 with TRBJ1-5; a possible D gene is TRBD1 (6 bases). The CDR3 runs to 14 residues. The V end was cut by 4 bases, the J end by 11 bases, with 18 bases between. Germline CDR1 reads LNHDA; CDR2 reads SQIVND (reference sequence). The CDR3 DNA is TGTGCCAGTAGTAGGTCAGGGGAATATTGGGCCCAGCATTTT. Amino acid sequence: CASSRSGEYWAQHF.

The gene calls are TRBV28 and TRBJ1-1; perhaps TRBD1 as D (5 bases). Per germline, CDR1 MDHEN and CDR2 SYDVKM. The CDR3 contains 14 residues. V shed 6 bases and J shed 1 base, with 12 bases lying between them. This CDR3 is CASSRGEWNTEAFF. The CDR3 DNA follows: TGTGCCAGCAGCCGGGGGGAATGGAACACTGAAGCTTTCTTT.

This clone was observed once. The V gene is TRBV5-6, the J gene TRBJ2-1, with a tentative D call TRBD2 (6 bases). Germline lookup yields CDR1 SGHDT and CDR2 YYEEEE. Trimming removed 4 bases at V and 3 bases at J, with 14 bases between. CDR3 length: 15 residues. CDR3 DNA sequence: TGTGCCAGCAGCGGTCCAGCGGGCGGCTACAATGAGCAGTTCTTC. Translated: CASSGPAGGYNEQFF.

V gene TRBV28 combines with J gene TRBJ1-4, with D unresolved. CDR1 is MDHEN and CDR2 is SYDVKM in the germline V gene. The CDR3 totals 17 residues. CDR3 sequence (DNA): TGTGACACGAGGGCGGGTGACGGAACAGCAACTAATGAAAAACTGTTTTTT. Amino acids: CDTRAGDGTATNEKLFF.

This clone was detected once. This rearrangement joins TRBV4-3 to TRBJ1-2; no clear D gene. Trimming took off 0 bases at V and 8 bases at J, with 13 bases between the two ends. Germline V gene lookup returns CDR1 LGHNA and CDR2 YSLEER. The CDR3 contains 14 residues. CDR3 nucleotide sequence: TGCGCCAGCAGCCAAGATATCAGCGTGTGGGGCTACACCTTC. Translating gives CASSQDISVWGYTF.

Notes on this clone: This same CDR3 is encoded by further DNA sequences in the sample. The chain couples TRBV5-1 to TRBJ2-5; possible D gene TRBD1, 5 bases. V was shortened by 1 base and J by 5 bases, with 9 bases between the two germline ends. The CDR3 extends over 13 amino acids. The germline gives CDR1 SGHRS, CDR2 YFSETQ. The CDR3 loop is CASSLQGGETQYF. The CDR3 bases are TGCGCCAGCAGCTTGCAGGGTGGGGAGACCCAGTACTTC.

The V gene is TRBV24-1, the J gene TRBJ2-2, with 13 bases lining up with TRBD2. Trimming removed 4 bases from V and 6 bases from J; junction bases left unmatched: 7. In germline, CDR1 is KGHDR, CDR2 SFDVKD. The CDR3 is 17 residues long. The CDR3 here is CATSDFGLAGVAGELFF. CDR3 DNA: TGTGCCACCAGTGACTTTGGACTAGCGGGAGTGGCCGGGGAGCTGTTTTTT.

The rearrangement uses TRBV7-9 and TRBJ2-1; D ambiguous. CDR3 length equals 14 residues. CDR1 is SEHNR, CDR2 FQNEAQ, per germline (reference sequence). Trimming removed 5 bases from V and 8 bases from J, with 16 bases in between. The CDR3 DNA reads TGTGCCAGCAGCCCCGCGTTAGCTTCAGATGAGCAGTTCTTC. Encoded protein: CASSPALASDEQFF.

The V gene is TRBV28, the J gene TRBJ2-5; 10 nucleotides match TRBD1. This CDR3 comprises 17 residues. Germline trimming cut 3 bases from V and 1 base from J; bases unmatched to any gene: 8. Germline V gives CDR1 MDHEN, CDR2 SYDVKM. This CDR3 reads CASSFPGTGALQETQYF. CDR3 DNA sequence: TGTGCCAGCAGTTTCCCTGGGACAGGGGCGCTCCAAGAGACCCAGTACTTC.

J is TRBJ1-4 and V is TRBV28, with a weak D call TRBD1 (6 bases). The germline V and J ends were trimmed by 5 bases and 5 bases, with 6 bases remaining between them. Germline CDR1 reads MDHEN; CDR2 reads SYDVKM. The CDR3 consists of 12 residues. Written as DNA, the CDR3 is TGTGCCAGCAGTCAGGGGAATGAAAAACTGTTTTTT. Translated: CASSQGNEKLFF.

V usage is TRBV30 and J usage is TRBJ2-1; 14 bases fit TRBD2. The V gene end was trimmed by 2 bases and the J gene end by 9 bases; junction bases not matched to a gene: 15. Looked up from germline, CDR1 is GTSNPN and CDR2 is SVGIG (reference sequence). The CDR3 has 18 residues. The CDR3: CAWSNTGTSGRITGEQFF. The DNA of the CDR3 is TGTGCCTGGAGTAATACCGGGACTAGCGGGAGAATTACGGGTGAGCAGTTCTTC.

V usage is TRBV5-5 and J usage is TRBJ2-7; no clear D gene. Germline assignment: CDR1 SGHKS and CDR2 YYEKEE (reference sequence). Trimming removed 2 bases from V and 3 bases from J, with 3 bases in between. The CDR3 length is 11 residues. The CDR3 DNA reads TGTGCCAGCAGCTTATACTACGAGCAGTACTTC. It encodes CASSLYYEQYF.

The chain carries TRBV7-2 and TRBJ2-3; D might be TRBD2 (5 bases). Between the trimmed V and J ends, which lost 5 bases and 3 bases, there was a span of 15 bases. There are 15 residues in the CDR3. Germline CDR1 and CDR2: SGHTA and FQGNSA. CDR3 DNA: TGTGCCAGCAGCCGGGCTGCGGCGGGTACAGATACGCAGTATTTT. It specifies CASSRAAAGTDTQYF.

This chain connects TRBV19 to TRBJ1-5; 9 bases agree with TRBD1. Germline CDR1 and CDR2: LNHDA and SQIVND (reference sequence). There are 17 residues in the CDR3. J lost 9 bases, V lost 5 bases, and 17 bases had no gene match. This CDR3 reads CASSAWTGEDIIRPQHF. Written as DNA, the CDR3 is TGTGCCAGTAGTGCATGGACAGGGGAAGATATTATCCGGCCCCAGCATTTT.

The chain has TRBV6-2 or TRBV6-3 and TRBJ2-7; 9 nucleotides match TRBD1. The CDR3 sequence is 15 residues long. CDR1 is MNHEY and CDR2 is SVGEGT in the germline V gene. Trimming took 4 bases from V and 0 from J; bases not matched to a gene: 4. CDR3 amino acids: CASSLQGAGSYEQYF. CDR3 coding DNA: TGTGCCAGCAGTTTACAGGGGGCCGGCTCCTACGAGCAGTACTTC.

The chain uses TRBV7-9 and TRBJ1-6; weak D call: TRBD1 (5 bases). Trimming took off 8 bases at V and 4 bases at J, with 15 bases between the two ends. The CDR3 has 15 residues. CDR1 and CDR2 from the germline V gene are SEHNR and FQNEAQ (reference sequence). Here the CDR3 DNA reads TGTGCCAGCCTTAAACAGGAAACATATAATTCACCCCTCCACTTT. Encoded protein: CASLKQETYNSPLHF.

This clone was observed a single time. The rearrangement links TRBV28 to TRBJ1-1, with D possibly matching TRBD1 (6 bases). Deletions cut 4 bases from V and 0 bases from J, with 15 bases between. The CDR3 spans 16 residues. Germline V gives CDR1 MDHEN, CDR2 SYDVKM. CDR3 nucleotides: TGTGCCAGCAGTTCGGGGTCAGGGGTGATGAACACTGAAGCTTTCTTT. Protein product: CASSSGSGVMNTEAFF.